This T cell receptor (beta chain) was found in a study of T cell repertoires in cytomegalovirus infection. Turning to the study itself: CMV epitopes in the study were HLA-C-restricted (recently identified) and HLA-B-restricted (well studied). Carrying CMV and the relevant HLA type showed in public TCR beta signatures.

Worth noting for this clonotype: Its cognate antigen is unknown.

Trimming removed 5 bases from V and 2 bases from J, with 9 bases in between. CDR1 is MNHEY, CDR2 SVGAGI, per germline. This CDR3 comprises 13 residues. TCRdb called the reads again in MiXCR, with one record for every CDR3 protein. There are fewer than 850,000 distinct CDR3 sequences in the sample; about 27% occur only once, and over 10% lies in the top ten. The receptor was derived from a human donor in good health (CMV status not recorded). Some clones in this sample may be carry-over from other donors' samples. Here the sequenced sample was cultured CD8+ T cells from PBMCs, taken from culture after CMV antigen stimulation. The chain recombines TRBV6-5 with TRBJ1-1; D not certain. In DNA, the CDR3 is TGTGCCAGCAGTGCCCCGGAAAACACTGAAGCTTTCTTT. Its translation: CASSAPENTEAFF.